Presented here are 26 T cell receptor beta chains from one specimen sequenced in a study of CXCR3-negative and CXCR3-positive naive CD8 T cells. Study conclusions and caveats: The TRB CDR3s that CXCR3-positive naive cells carried were more hydrophobic than those of CXCR3-negative naive cells.

No cognate antigen is known for these TCRs. Via 5' RACE with UMI labels, TRB cDNA libraries were prepared. TCRdb reworked the 5' RACE reads into one entry per CDR3 protein, no DNA. This table lists some 130,000 distinct CDR3 sequences. The sequenced sample was naive CXCR3+ CD8+ T cells from blood. Stated subset: CD45RO-CCR7+CD27+CD95- naive CD8+ T cells expressing CXCR3 (TNR3+). The origin of the receptors is a human donor in good health. Some clones in this sample may be carry-over from other donors' samples.

This chain joins TRBV21-1 and TRBJ1-5; TCRdb gives TRBD1 as the D gene, but with no DNA this cannot be confirmed. TRBV21-1 is a pseudogene locus. The CDR3 length is 17 residues. The CDR3: CASSRLQRTGMHQPQHF.

The rearrangement joins TRBV28 to TRBJ1-2; TCRdb's D call of TRBD1 is untestable without DNA. Germline loops: CDR1 MDHEN, CDR2 SYDVKM. This CDR3 has 14 residues. The CDR3 protein is CASSSAGTYSGYTF.

The chain has TRBV27 and TRBJ2-7; absent DNA, TCRdb's TRBD2 call cannot be checked. CDR1 and CDR2 (germline): MNHEY, SMNVEV (reference sequence). The CDR3 covers 14 residues. This CDR3 is CASSSMGPTNEQYF.

The V gene is TRBV12-3 or TRBV12-4, the J gene TRBJ2-1. The CDR3 is 16 amino acids. This chain's CDR3 is CASSTSDGLSYNEQFF.

The genes are TRBV27 and TRBJ1-5. This CDR3 contains 14 residues. Germline assignment: CDR1 MNHEY and CDR2 SMNVEV (reference sequence). The chain's CDR3 is CASSPDLGNQPQHF.

The chain recombines TRBV5-1 with TRBJ1-1. CDR3 length equals 16 residues. Germline V gene lookup returns CDR1 SGHRS and CDR2 YFSETQ. The CDR3 loop is CASSPIGVGGNTEAFF.

The J gene is TRBJ1-5, the V gene TRBV20-1. This CDR3 region has 14 residues. Germline V gene lookup returns CDR1 DFQATT and CDR2 SNEGSKA (reference sequence). CDR3: CSASLSASNQPQHF.

The chain links TRBV29-1 to TRBJ2-7. The V gene's germline CDR1 is SQVTM and CDR2 ANQGSEA. The CDR3 has 11 amino acids. CDR3 sequence: CSVDAGVEQYF.

V gene TRBV6-2 or TRBV6-3 combines with J gene TRBJ2-1; the D call from TCRdb, TRBD1, cannot be confirmed without DNA. Germline V gene sequence: CDR1 MNHEY, CDR2 SVGEGT. The CDR3 spans 14 residues. This chain's CDR3 is CASSYSGGYNEQFF.

The rearrangement joins TRBV12-3 or TRBV12-4 to TRBJ1-1; as DNA is missing, the TRBD1 call by TCRdb cannot be tested. This CDR3 has 15 amino acids. CDR3 protein: CASSPNTGANTEAFF.

This chain uses TRBV19 with TRBJ2-5; TCRdb indicates TRBD1, and absent DNA this call remains unverified. The CDR3 runs 15 residues. The germline V gene encodes CDR1 LNHDA and CDR2 SQIVND (reference sequence). CDR3 protein: CAGEQGKWYQETQYF.

V is TRBV7-9 and J is TRBJ2-7. Germline CDR1 reads SEHNR; CDR2 reads FQNEAQ (reference sequence). The CDR3 loop spans 13 amino acids. This CDR3 reads CASSSRRSYEQYF.

V and J are TRBV7-3 and TRBJ2-7; lacking DNA, the TRBD1 call made by TCRdb goes unchecked. This CDR3 spans 15 amino acids. Germline CDR1 SGHTA, CDR2 FQGTGA. The chain's CDR3 is CASSLIDRGQDEQYF. Supplemented by reference TRBV7-3 and TRBJ2-7, the full variable domain reads GAGVSQTPSNKVTEKGKYVELRCDPISGHTALYWYRQSLGQGPEFLIYFQGTGAADDSGLPNDRFFAVRPEGSVSTLKIQRTERGDSAVYLCASSLIDRGQDEQYFGPGTRLTVT.

V is TRBV25-1 and J is TRBJ1-1. Germline V gene sequence: CDR1 MGHDK, CDR2 SYGVNS. This CDR3 is built from 12 residues. CDR3 residues: CASRNGYTEAFF.

CDR3 in amino acids: CASSPSLYEQYF. The rearrangement uses TRBV14 and TRBJ2-7. The CDR3 consists of 12 residues. The V gene's germline CDR1 is SGHDN and CDR2 FVKESK.

The chain combines TRBV7-2 with TRBJ2-5; absent DNA, TCRdb's TRBD1 call cannot be checked. Germline V gene lookup returns CDR1 SGHTA and CDR2 FQGNSA. The CDR3 length is 14 residues. CDR3 residues: CASSLVGTQETQYF.

V usage is TRBV28 and J usage is TRBJ2-2; TCRdb selects TRBD2, and the lack of DNA leaves this call unchecked. CDR3 size: 19 residues. Germline V gene sequence: CDR1 MDHEN, CDR2 SYDVKM. The CDR3 is CASSPGPGLAGGHTGELFF. Combining the CDR3 with reference TRBV28 and TRBJ2-2 gives the whole variable domain DVKVTQSSRYLVKRTGEKVFLECVQDMDHENMFWYRQDPGLGLRLIYFSYDVKMKEKGDIPEGYSVSREKKERFSLILESASTNQTSMYLCASSPGPGLAGGHTGELFFGEGSRLTVL.

The chain is built from TRBV6-5 and TRBJ2-2; TCRdb proposes TRBD1, but this gene call is untestable without DNA. Germline V lookup: CDR1 MNHEY, CDR2 SVGAGI. The CDR3 runs 12 residues. The CDR3 is CACKQGSGELFF.

This rearrangement joins TRBV7-2 to TRBJ1-2. The CDR3 sequence is 14 residues long. Per the germline V gene, CDR1 is SGHTA and CDR2 is FQGNSA. The CDR3 loop reads CASSFPADLYGYTF. The full variable domain, its missing parts supplied by reference TRBV7-2 and TRBJ1-2, is GAGVSQSPSNKVTEKGKDVELRCDPISGHTALYWYRQSLGQGLEFLIYFQGNSAPDKSGLPSDRFSAERTGGSVSTLTIQRTQQEDSAVYLCASSFPADLYGYTFGSGTRLTVV.

The rearrangement links TRBV10-3 to TRBJ2-7; TCRdb proposes TRBD2, but this gene call is untestable without DNA. This CDR3 spans 15 amino acids. Germline V CDR1 and CDR2: ENHRY, SYGVKD. CDR3 sequence reads: CAISEREASSYEQYF.

V is TRBV19 and J is TRBJ2-3; TCRdb proposes TRBD1, but this gene call is untestable without DNA. The CDR3 consists of 11 residues. Looked up from germline, CDR1 is LNHDA and CDR2 is SQIVND (reference sequence). CDR3 in amino acids: CASVSGDTQYF.

The CDR3 protein is CASSPRDRNQETQYF. The V and J genes are TRBV5-1 and TRBJ2-5; TCRdb designates TRBD1, a call that cannot be tested without DNA. The CDR3 sequence is 15 residues long. CDR1 is SGHRS, CDR2 YFSETQ, per germline.

The V and J genes are TRBV19 and TRBJ1-2. Germline CDR1 and CDR2: LNHDA and SQIVND (reference sequence). The CDR3 extends over 12 amino acids. The chain's CDR3 is CASAAGYYGYTF.

The V gene is TRBV11-3, the J gene TRBJ2-1; with no DNA, the TCRdb D assignment of TRBD2 cannot be verified. This CDR3 is 16 amino acids long. Germline V lookup: CDR1 SGHNT, CDR2 YENEEA. The CDR3 sequence is CASSPRGLAGGGEQFF. The entire variable domain, with the rest obtained from reference TRBV11-3 and TRBJ2-1, is as follows: EAGVVQSPRYKIIEKKQPVAFWCNPISGHNTLYWYLQNLGQGPELLIRYENEEAVDDSQLPKDRFSAERLKGVDSTLKIQPAELGDSAVYLCASSPRGLAGGGEQFFGPGTRLTVL.

This chain connects TRBV6-4 to TRBJ2-3. The germline CDR1 and CDR2 sequences are MRHNA and SNTAGT. CDR3 size: 13 residues. The CDR3 is CASSDLVGDTQYF.

This chain's CDR3 is CAIGGGRPSYEQYF. The chain combines TRBV7-2 with TRBJ2-7; TCRdb gives TRBD1 as the D gene, but with no DNA this cannot be confirmed. The CDR3 extends over 14 amino acids. CDR1 SGHTA and CDR2 FQGNSA come from the germline V gene. Complete variable domain (other parts from reference TRBV7-2 and TRBJ2-7): GAGVSQSPSNKVTEKGKDVELRCDPISGHTALYWYRQSLGQGLEFLIYFQGNSAPDKSGLPSDRFSAERTGGSVSTLTIQRTQQEDSAVYLCAIGGGRPSYEQYFGPGTRLTVT.